Presented here are 30 T cell receptor beta chains from one specimen sequenced in a study of regulatory T cells in long-lasting Graves disease. TCR beta libraries were built with iRepertoire HTBI primers and Arm-PCR of CDR3 regions. Via MiXCR, TCRdb re-called the multiplex PCR reads, giving one row per CDR3 protein. Of under 300,000 distinct CDR3 sequences listed, over 20% were seen once; the top ten hold approximately 15%. Time point defined: newly diagnosed GD, antithyroid drugs for less than 3 months. With RNA extracted from PBMCs as input, the TCR library was made. The source material was peripheral blood mononuclear cells (PBMCs), sampled at new diagnosis, from a patient treated with antithyroid drugs. The source is a female donor with Graves disease.

Concerning this clonotype: The likely explanation is a read error, given a far larger clone one base away. The chain combines TRBV7-2 with TRBJ2-7, with TRBD2 identical over 7 bases. Germline V gene lookup returns CDR1 SGHTA and CDR2 FQGNSA. Germline trimming cut 8 bases from V and 1 base from J; bases unmatched to any gene: 8. The CDR3 length is 14 residues. As DNA, the CDR3 is TGTGCCAGCCCGCCGTCGGGGGGATCCTACGAGCAGTACTTC. Its translation is CASPPSGGSYEQYF.

This clonotype was detected a few times. This sequence joins TRBV9 and TRBJ2-1; 11 bases are a match to TRBD1. The CDR3 has 17 amino acids. V lost 0 bases, J lost 5 bases, and 7 bases stayed unmatched. Germline CDR1 is SGDLS and CDR2 is YYNGEE. CDR3 coding DNA: TGTGCCAGCAGCGTAGTTGGTCCGGGACAGGGGGACAATGAGCAGTTCTTC. Translation: CASSVVGPGQGDNEQFF.

With respect to this clonotype: A much larger clone is a single base away; this may be a read error. V gene TRBV10-3 combines with J gene TRBJ1-1, with a tentative D call TRBD1 (6 bases). Trimming removed 10 bases from V and 1 base from J, with 16 bases in between. Germline values: CDR1 ENHRY, CDR2 SYGVKD. This CDR3 has 14 amino acids. CDR3 DNA: TGTGCCACCAGGTTGGACAGTGCGAACACTGAAGCTTTCTTT. Amino acids: CATRLDSANTEAFF.

The chain employs TRBV11-2 and TRBJ2-3, with 11 bases fitting TRBD2. The junction had 6 bases not matched to a gene; V was cut back by 6 bases and J by 4 bases. CDR3 length: 15 residues. Germline lookup yields CDR1 SGHAT and CDR2 FQNNGV. CDR3 DNA sequence: TGTGCCAGCAGGACGGGACTAGCGGTCCCAGATACGCAGTATTTT. Its translation is CASRTGLAVPDTQYF. The full variable domain, with the rest looked up from reference TRBV11-2 and TRBJ2-3, is EAGVAQSPRYKIIEKRQSVAFWCNPISGHATLYWYQQILGQGPKLLIQFQNNGVVDDSQLPKDRFSAERLKGVDSTLKIQPAKLEDSAVYLCASRTGLAVPDTQYFGPGTRLTVL.

This clonotype is a singleton in its sample. The chain employs TRBV28 and TRBJ2-3; possible D gene TRBD1, 6 bases. The CDR3 totals 14 residues. V lost 8 bases and J lost 2, with 14 bases in between. Germline CDR1 and CDR2: MDHEN and SYDVKM. CDR3 sequence (DNA): TGTGCCAGCCGGCCAACAGGGTACACAGATACGCAGTATTTT. This sequence encodes CASRPTGYTDTQYF.

This clonotype was recorded at least ten times. The chain carries TRBV6-2 or TRBV6-3 and TRBJ2-5; D remains unclear. Germline V gene data show CDR1 as MNHEY and CDR2 as SVGEGT. V lost 5 bases, J lost 0 bases, and 10 bases lay in between. CDR3 size: 14 residues. Here the CDR3 DNA reads TGTGCCAGCAGTGAAGGTCACTACCAAGAGACCCAGTACTTC. Translation: CASSEGHYQETQYF.

The chain combines TRBV6-2 or TRBV6-3 with TRBJ2-1; 8 bases line up with TRBD1. Germline assignment: CDR1 MNHEY and CDR2 SVGEGT. The CDR3 loop spans 14 amino acids. Unmatched junction bases numbered 6, after V lost 3 bases and J lost 8 bases. CDR3 DNA: TGTGCCAGCAGTTATGCCGGGACAGGCGATGAGCAGTTCTTC. Protein: CASSYAGTGDEQFF.

This clonotype was recorded many times. The genes are TRBV27 and TRBJ2-3; D perhaps matches TRBD2 (6 bases). Germline assignment: CDR1 MNHEY and CDR2 SMNVEV (reference sequence). The CDR3 extends over 14 amino acids. V shed 2 bases and J shed 6 bases, with 12 bases lying between them. CDR3 DNA sequence: TGTGCCAGCAGTTTAACCAGGGCGGGGGATACGCAGTATTTT. This codes for CASSLTRAGDTQYF.

This clonotype was counted ten times or more. The chain combines TRBV15 with TRBJ2-7; weak D call: TRBD2 (7 bases). Germline V gives CDR1 LNHNV, CDR2 YYDKDF (reference sequence). The CDR3 spans 14 residues. V lost 5 bases to trimming and J lost 2 bases, with 13 bases between them. The CDR3 loop reads CATSRRGAAYEQYF. The CDR3 DNA reads as TGTGCCACCAGCCGTCGGGGGGCCGCCTACGAGCAGTACTTC.

On this clonotype: This sequence is one base from a far larger clone and is likely a read error. The chain links TRBV7-9 to TRBJ2-3, with unresolved D. TRBJ1-1 matches the DNA end more closely, so the J call is doubtful. CDR1 SEHNR and CDR2 FQNEAQ come from the germline V gene (reference sequence). The CDR3 has 13 amino acids. CDR3 sequence reads: CVSSLSNGGGAFF. The DNA of the CDR3 is TGTGTCAGCAGCTTATCAAACGGAGGAGGAGCTTTCTTT.

This clonotype has a count of ten or more. At one of its ends the junction is not consistent with the germline gene, which may arise from a read error. The chain carries TRBV7-2 and TRBJ2-5; 7 bases align to TRBD2. This CDR3 region has 16 residues. The germline V gene encodes CDR1 SGHTA and CDR2 FQGNSA. The CDR3 nucleotides are TGTGCCAGCAGATTAGCGCTTGGGGGGGGACAAGAGACCCAGTACTTC. Amino acid sequence: CASRLALGGGQETQYF. Filled out from reference TRBV7-2 and TRBJ2-5, the complete variable domain reads GAGVSQSPSNKVTEKGKDVELRCDPISGHTALYWYRQSLGQGLEFLIYFQGNSAPDKSGLPSDRFSAERTGGSVSTLTIQRTQQEDSAVYLCASRLALGGGQETQYFGPGTRLLVL.

The sample holds many counts of this clonotype. The V gene is TRBV3-1, the J gene TRBJ1-1, with D possibly matching TRBD1 (6 bases). This CDR3 has 13 amino acids. Germline V gene data show CDR1 as LGHDT and CDR2 as YNNKEL (reference sequence). V lost 4 bases, J lost 6 bases, and 12 bases lay in between. CDR3 in amino acids: CASSLPGTSEAFF. CDR3 DNA: TGTGCCAGCAGCCTTCCAGGGACATCTGAAGCTTTCTTT.

The chain has TRBV10-3 and TRBJ1-1; 7 nucleotides align to TRBD1. There are 16 residues in the CDR3. V lost 6 bases and J lost 3; bases outside the gene matches: 13. CDR1 ENHRY and CDR2 SYGVKD come from the germline V gene. CDR3 loop: CAISPGGTAAYTEAFF. CDR3 nucleotide sequence: TGTGCCATCAGCCCAGGTGGGACAGCTGCATACACTGAAGCTTTCTTT.

Worth noting for this clonotype: A read error may be the cause here, since a much bigger clone is one base away. This sequence joins TRBV29-1 and TRBJ2-7; TRBD1 might be the D (5 bases). CDR3 length equals 13 residues. Germline V gives CDR1 SQVTM, CDR2 ANQGSEA. CDR3 coding DNA: TGCAACGTGACCAGCTCCCAGGGAAACGAGCAGTACTTC. It codes for CNVTSSQGNEQYF.

This clonotype was seen a handful of times. The V gene is TRBV25-1, the J gene TRBJ2-7; 8 nucleotides match TRBD1. Germline loops: CDR1 MGHDK, CDR2 SYGVNS. This CDR3 has 15 amino acids. J lost 2 bases, V lost 4 bases, and 7 bases had no gene match. The CDR3 region has the DNA TGTGCCAGCAGTGCCTTAGCAGGGGGCACCTACGAGCAGTACTTC. It translates to CASSALAGGTYEQYF.

This clonotype has at least ten counts. The J gene is TRBJ1-2, the V gene TRBV12-3 or TRBV12-4; 9 nucleotides align to TRBD1. V shed 6 bases, J shed 7 bases, and the junction held 9 bases outside the gene matches. The CDR3 is 14 amino acids. The CDR3 DNA reads as TGTGCCAGCAGCGAAGACAGGGGGTTAGGTGGCTACACCTTC. Translated, it gives CASSEDRGLGGYTF.

Ten or more counts support this clonotype. The chain uses TRBV30 and TRBJ2-5, with unresolved D. Trimming stripped 3 bases from V and 5 bases from J, with 16 bases between. The CDR3 runs to 14 residues. Looked up from germline, CDR1 is GTSNPN and CDR2 is SVGIG (reference sequence). The CDR3 spells CAWSARASRETQYF. CDR3 nucleotide sequence: TGTGCCTGGAGCGCACGGGCGTCCAGGGAGACCCAGTACTTC.

This chain links TRBV11-2 with TRBJ1-4, with unresolved D. The CDR3 is 14 amino acids. Germline V lookup: CDR1 SGHAT, CDR2 FQNNGV. V lost 3 bases and J lost 4, with 9 bases in between. CDR3 in DNA: TGTGCCAGCAGCTTGACGGGAATTAATGAAAAACTGTTTTTT. Residues: CASSLTGINEKLFF.

This clonotype was found many times. The chain is built from TRBV18 and TRBJ1-5; 7 bases match TRBD1. Germline V gene sequence: CDR1 KGHSH, CDR2 LQKENI. The CDR3 totals 14 residues. The ends lost 6 bases at V and 3 bases at J; junction bases unmatched: 5. The CDR3 coding sequence is TGTGCCAGCTCCCCGACAGGGACCAATCAGCCCCAGCATTTT. The encoded protein is CASSPTGTNQPQHF.

This clonotype was counted many times. The gene calls are TRBV3-1 and TRBJ2-1; D not resolved. The CDR3 length is 11 residues. The V and J ends lost 2 bases and 9 bases respectively, with 5 bases between them. The germline V gene encodes CDR1 LGHDT and CDR2 YNNKEL (reference sequence). CDR3 residues: CASSQRVEQFF. DNA for the CDR3: TGTGCCAGCAGCCAAAGGGTTGAGCAGTTCTTC.

This clonotype was detected many times. The chain couples TRBV18 to TRBJ1-5; D uncertain. V was clipped by 6 bases and J by 4 bases, with 13 bases between them. The germline V gene has CDR1 KGHSH and CDR2 LQKENI. The CDR3 runs 14 residues. The CDR3 is CASSGLPGNQPQHF. The CDR3 DNA follows: TGTGCCAGCTCCGGGCTCCCCGGGAATCAGCCCCAGCATTTT.

Ten or more counts support this clonotype. CDR3 region: CSASSPGAQNTEAFF. The DNA of the CDR3 is TGCAGTGCTAGTAGCCCGGGGGCGCAGAACACTGAAGCTTTCTTT. V gene TRBV20-1 combines with J gene TRBJ1-1; weak D call: TRBD1 (6 bases). CDR3 length equals 15 residues. V was cut by 3 bases and J by 1 base, with 15 bases left in between. Germline lookup yields CDR1 DFQATT and CDR2 SNEGSKA (reference sequence).

This chain connects TRBV12-3 or TRBV12-4 to TRBJ2-3, with a possible D match to TRBD1 (6 bases). The CDR3 length is 14 residues. Between the trimmed V and J ends, which lost 4 bases and 1 base, there was a span of 9 bases. The CDR3 bases are TGTGCCAGCAGTTGGACAGCCCGCACAGATACGCAGTATTTT. Residues: CASSWTARTDTQYF.

This clonotype was observed many times. The chain carries TRBV6-1 and TRBJ1-5, with 8 bases fitting TRBD1. The germline V gene encodes CDR1 MNHNS and CDR2 SASEGT. V shed 5 bases, J shed 1 base, and the junction held 4 bases outside the gene matches. The CDR3 extends over 15 amino acids. CDR3 region: CASSKTGESNQPQHF. For the CDR3, the DNA is TGTGCCAGCAGTAAGACAGGGGAAAGCAATCAGCCCCAGCATTTT.

This clonotype came up many times. The rearrangement joins TRBV11-1 to TRBJ2-1, with D perhaps TRBD2 (6 bases). The germline CDR1 and CDR2 sequences are SGHAT and FQDESV (reference sequence). Trimming left V 5 bases short and J 1 base short, with 9 bases between. The CDR3 loop spans 14 amino acids. The DNA for the CDR3 is TGTGCCAGCAGCCCCGGGAGTTCCTACAATGAGCAGTTCTTC. This translates into CASSPGSSYNEQFF. The variable domain in full, with the rest retrieved from reference TRBV11-1 and TRBJ2-1, is EAEVAQSPRYKITEKSQAVAFWCDPISGHATLYWYRQILGQGPELLVQFQDESVVDDSQLPKDRFSAERLKGVDSTLKIQPAELGDSAMYLCASSPGSSYNEQFFGPGTRLTVL.

This clonotype showed up many times. The chain joins TRBV19 to TRBJ1-5; the D gene is possibly TRBD1 (6 bases). The CDR3 length is 14 residues. Germline-derived CDR1 and CDR2 are LNHDA and SQIVND (reference sequence). Trimming left V 6 bases short and J 4 bases short, with 13 bases between. Here the CDR3 reads CASRRQAPNQPQHF. CDR3 DNA: TGTGCCAGTAGAAGACAGGCCCCAAATCAGCCCCAGCATTTT.

This clonotype was found many times. The chain couples TRBV12-5 to TRBJ2-5, with no clear D. The CDR3 extends over 13 amino acids. Trimming took off 6 bases at V and 1 base at J, with 9 bases between the two ends. Per the germline V gene, CDR1 is LGHNT and CDR2 is FRNRAP. Here the CDR3 DNA reads TGTGCTAGTGGCTCAGACACCCAAGAGACCCAGTACTTC. Amino acid sequence: CASGSDTQETQYF.

This clonotype was observed at least ten times. This sequence joins TRBV30 and TRBJ2-5; TRBD2 matches at 10 bases. Germline assignment: CDR1 GTSNPN and CDR2 SVGIG (reference sequence). The CDR3 contains 15 residues. V trimming: 0 bases; J trimming: 5 bases; junction bases outside the gene matches: 6. CDR3 loop: CAWSVLAGVRETQYF. Here the CDR3 DNA reads TGTGCCTGGAGTGTCCTAGCGGGAGTTCGGGAGACCCAGTACTTC.

Worth noting for this clonotype: Since no conserved phenylalanine or tryptophan closes the CDR3, a read error is the likely cause. The chain carries TRBV2 and TRBJ2-5, with 7 bases that match TRBD1. V shed 6 bases, J shed 0 bases, and the junction held 7 bases outside the gene matches. Germline CDR1 is SNHLY and CDR2 is FYNNEI. This CDR3 is built from 15 residues. CDR3 sequence (DNA): TGTGCCAGCAGCCGGGACAGTGGATACCAAGAGACCCAGTACTCC. Translation gives CASSRDSGYQETQYS.

This clonotype appeared many times. The chain couples TRBV6-5 to TRBJ2-1; D not resolved. CDR1 MNHEY and CDR2 SVGAGI come from the germline V gene. This CDR3 contains 12 residues. The ends were cut back, 1 base at V and 5 bases at J, with 3 bases in the middle. The CDR3 loop is CASSYWHNEQFF. The CDR3 DNA follows: TGTGCCAGCAGTTACTGGCACAATGAGCAGTTCTTC.